This T cell receptor beta chain was captured in a study of T cells after yellow fever vaccination. Findings of the study overall: Most clones from primary vaccination were detected again post-booster (approximately 96% CD4, roughly 85% CD8). It was the secondary response that reached its peak faster, day 5 versus 15, but it was weaker. Among all clonotypes, a small share was observed in both CD4 and CD8 compartments.

This clonotype was seen repeatedly, ten times or more. Antigen specificity is unknown. Template switching with 5'RACE generated the TCR cDNA and added a universal primer site and UMIs. TCRdb called the 5' RACE reads again in MiXCR, with one record for every CDR3 protein. The sample shows about 220,000 distinct CDR3 sequences, about 7% of them seen only once. This CDR3 comprises 16 residues. The V end was cut by 5 bases, the J end by 2 bases, with 18 bases between. CDR1 SGHAT and CDR2 FQNNGV come from the germline V gene. The sequence was collected from a man aged 25 to 45 who received the YFV17D yellow fever vaccine. The chain links TRBV11-2 to TRBJ2-5; D remains unclear. Sequenced here: CD4+ T cells sorted from PBMCs, sampled on the day of the yellow fever booster vaccination. As DNA, the CDR3 is TGTGCCAGCAGCCCCAATTGGAGAGGTAGTCAAGAGACCCAGTACTTC. It codes for CASSPNWRGSQETQYF.